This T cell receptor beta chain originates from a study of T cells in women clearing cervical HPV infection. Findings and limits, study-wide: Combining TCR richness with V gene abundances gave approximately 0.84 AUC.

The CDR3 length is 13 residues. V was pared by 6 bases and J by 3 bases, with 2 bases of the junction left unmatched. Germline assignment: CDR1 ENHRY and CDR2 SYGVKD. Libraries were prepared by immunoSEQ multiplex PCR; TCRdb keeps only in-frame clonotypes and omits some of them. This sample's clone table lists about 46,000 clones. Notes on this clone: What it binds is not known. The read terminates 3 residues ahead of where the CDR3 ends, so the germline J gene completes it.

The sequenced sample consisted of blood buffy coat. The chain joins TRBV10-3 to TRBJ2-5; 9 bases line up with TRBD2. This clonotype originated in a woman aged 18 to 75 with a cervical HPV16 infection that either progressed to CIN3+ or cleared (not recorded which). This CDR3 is CAISSSGEETQYF. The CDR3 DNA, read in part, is TGTGCCATCAGCTCTAGCGGGGAAGAGACC.